The source of this TCR beta chain is a study of blood T cells in healthy people across ages. This CDR3 spans 16 amino acids. CDR1 SGDLS and CDR2 YYNGEE come from the germline V gene. Trimming shortened V by 3 bases and J by 1 base, and 15 bases separated the two germline ends. Caucasian individuals from Russia who were healthy and aged about 6 to 90 acted as donors. Alongside a J-beta primer mix, a sample-barcoded 5' primer served in a second PCR lasting roughly 7 to 11 cycles. MiXCR, applied by TCRdb to the 5' RACE reads, yields one record per CDR3 protein. The top ten hold 9.4% of the sample, which has some 760,000 distinct CDR3 sequences, roughly 25% seen once. This same sample was also part of a study on T cells of mothers and their children.

The specimen was blood. The sequence was collected from a boy between 10 and 17 years old in good health. The chain has TRBV9 and TRBJ2-3; D possibly corresponds to TRBD2 (6 bases). The CDR3 bases are TGTGCCAGCAGCGCAGTGCGGGCTAGCGGCACAGATACGCAGTATTTT. Translation: CASSAVRASGTDTQYF.